This TCR beta chain was sequenced in a study of cytomegalovirus exposure and HLA in healthy donors. The CDR3 is 14 residues long. V was clipped by 3 bases and J by 8 bases, with 14 bases between them. Germline V gene lookup returns CDR1 LNHDA and CDR2 SQIVND (reference sequence). With regard to this clone: Antigen unknown.

Study-level points and caveats: Reports indicated that the classifier achieved high specificity and sensitivity in diagnosing cytomegalovirus status. The listing of 150 to 200 TCR beta chains classed them as cytomegalovirus-associated.

PCR amplification relied on 60 Vbeta primers (plus 13 Jbeta primers). The assay was immunoSEQ multiplex PCR, and TCRdb's table has in-frame clones only and misses some. The sample lists under 80,000 clones, under 80% occurring once. Material: PBMCs. J is TRBJ2-1 and V is TRBV19; possibly TRBD2 for D (7 bases). The TCR sequence derives from a woman aged 25 to 39 in good health and CMV-seronegative. CDR3 bases: TGTGCCAGTAGTATCCCCCAGGGGAGGGATGAGCAGTTCTTC. It translates to CASSIPQGRDEQFF.